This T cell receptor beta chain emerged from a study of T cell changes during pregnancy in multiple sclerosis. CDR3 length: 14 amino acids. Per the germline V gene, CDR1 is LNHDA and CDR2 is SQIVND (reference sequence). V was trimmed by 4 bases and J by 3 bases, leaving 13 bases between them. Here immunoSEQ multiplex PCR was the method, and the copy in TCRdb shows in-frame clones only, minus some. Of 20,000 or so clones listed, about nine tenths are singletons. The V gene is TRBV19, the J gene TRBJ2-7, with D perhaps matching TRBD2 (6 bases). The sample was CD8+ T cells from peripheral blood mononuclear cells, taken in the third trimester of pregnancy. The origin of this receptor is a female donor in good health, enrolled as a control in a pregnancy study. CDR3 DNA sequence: TGTGCCAGTAGTAAATGGGGCGGGGACTACGAGCAGTACTTC. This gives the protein CASSKWGGDYEQYF.